These 26 T cell receptor beta chains were sequenced from one sample in a study of T-cell memory formation after mild COVID-19. TCRdb called the 5' RACE reads again in MiXCR, with one record for every CDR3 protein. Of 300,000 or so distinct CDR3 sequences in the sample, around 15% are singletons; the top ten hold roughly 20%. Sequencing was performed on PBMCs or a T cell subset sorted from them (not recorded which). The receptors shown here come from a man in his late teens or twenties who had mild COVID-19 (a few samples of this study predate the infection). Cell type and time point are not known.

This chain connects TRBV6-5 to TRBJ1-2, with D perhaps matching TRBD1 (5 bases). Trimming took 7 bases from V and 5 from J, leaving 17 bases between them. The CDR3 runs 14 residues. Germline loops: CDR1 MNHEY, CDR2 SVGAGI. The CDR3 bases are TGTGCCAGCAAGAAGACAGCCACAATGTATGGCTACACCTTC. Residues: CASKKTATMYGYTF.

This clonotype showed up just a few times. The chain employs TRBV4-3 and TRBJ1-6; D is uncertain. The germline V and J ends were trimmed by 1 base and 9 bases, with 10 bases remaining between them. CDR3 length: 14 amino acids. Germline assignment: CDR1 LGHNA and CDR2 YSLEER. The CDR3, as DNA: TGCGCCAGCAGCCAAGTTGGGGTGGGTTCACCCCTCCACTTT. Its protein is CASSQVGVGSPLHF.

This clonotype was detected ten times or more. V is TRBV4-3 and J is TRBJ2-5; the D gene could be TRBD1 or TRBD2 (5 bases each). This CDR3 is 15 amino acids long. The V gene's germline CDR1 is LGHNA and CDR2 YSLEER. V was clipped by 4 bases and J by 5 bases, with 17 bases between them. Here the CDR3 DNA reads TGCGCCAGCAGCCCGCAGGGAGCCTTTGGGGAGACCCAGTACTTC. This codes for CASSPQGAFGETQYF.

This clonotype was detected only a few times. In nucleotides, the CDR3 is TGCGCCAGCAGCCGAACGACAGGGTACTCGAACACTGAAGCTTTCTTT. This sequence encodes CASSRTTGYSNTEAFF. V is TRBV5-1 and J is TRBJ1-1, with 7 nucleotides matching TRBD1. The V gene end was trimmed by 4 bases and the J gene end by 1 base; junction bases not matched to a gene: 10. The CDR3 runs to 16 residues. CDR1 and CDR2 from the germline V gene are SGHRS and YFSETQ. Supplemented by reference TRBV5-1 and TRBJ1-1, the full variable domain reads KAGVTQTPRYLIKTRGQQVTLSCSPISGHRSVSWYQQTPGQGLQFLFEYFSETQRNKGNFPGRFSGRQFSNSRSEMNVSTLELGDSALYLCASSRTTGYSNTEAFFGQGTRLTVV.

The chain carries TRBV20-1 and TRBJ1-1; 11 bases agree with TRBD1. From germline, CDR1 is DFQATT and CDR2 SNEGSKA (reference sequence). This CDR3 is 15 amino acids long. Trimming cost V 6 bases and J 4 bases; bases outside gene matches: 10. CDR3 DNA: TGCAGTGCCCGAGGACAGGGGGCTTGGGTCACTGAAGCTTTCTTT. Translating gives CSARGQGAWVTEAFF.

The V gene is TRBV10-3, the J gene TRBJ1-4, with D unresolved. Germline V lookup: CDR1 ENHRY, CDR2 SYGVKD. The CDR3 has 14 amino acids. V lost 4 bases and J 2 bases, leaving 8 bases between the germline ends. The CDR3 region is CAISVSGTNEKLFF. In nucleotides, the CDR3 is TGTGCCATCAGTGTCTCGGGGACTAATGAAAAACTGTTTTTT.

This clonotype has a handful of counts. V gene TRBV7-9 combines with J gene TRBJ2-7; D possibly corresponds to TRBD2 (5 bases). The CDR3 extends over 14 amino acids. Germline assignment: CDR1 SEHNR and CDR2 FQNEAQ (reference sequence). Trimming took off 5 bases at V and 4 bases at J, with 15 bases between the two ends. This CDR3 is CASSTRLRWYEQYV. CDR3 bases: TGTGCCAGCAGCACTAGACTGCGGTGGTACGAGCAGTACGTC.

This clonotype was detected many times. The chain combines TRBV20-1 with TRBJ2-3; D perhaps matches TRBD2 (6 bases). Germline V gives CDR1 DFQATT, CDR2 SNEGSKA (reference sequence). Trimming took off 1 base at V and 5 bases at J, with 7 bases between the two ends. The CDR3 contains 12 residues. CDR3 sequence: CSARVGGDTQYF. The CDR3 DNA sequence: TGCAGTGCTAGAGTGGGGGGAGATACGCAGTATTTT.

In its sample, this clonotype was seen many times. The chain has TRBV7-2 and TRBJ1-5; TRBD1 might be the D (5 bases). Germline V gene lookup returns CDR1 SGHTA and CDR2 FQGNSA. There are 15 residues in the CDR3. V was pared by 3 bases and J by 4 bases, with 13 bases between. CDR3 nucleotide sequence: TGTGCCAGCAGCTTGAGCCGGGACTTTAATCAGCCCCAGCATTTT. It codes for CASSLSRDFNQPQHF. The whole variable domain, filled in from reference TRBV7-2 and TRBJ1-5, reads GAGVSQSPSNKVTEKGKDVELRCDPISGHTALYWYRQSLGQGLEFLIYFQGNSAPDKSGLPSDRFSAERTGGSVSTLTIQRTQQEDSAVYLCASSLSRDFNQPQHFGDGTRLSIL.

The sample holds a few counts of this clonotype. This chain joins TRBV5-1 and TRBJ2-3; TRBD2 matches 7 bases. The CDR3 spans 14 residues. V shed 4 bases, J shed 3 bases, and the junction held 5 bases outside the gene matches. Germline values: CDR1 SGHRS, CDR2 YFSETQ. This chain's CDR3 is CASSDGGGTDTQYF. Written as DNA, the CDR3 is TGCGCCAGCAGCGACGGGGGAGGGACAGATACGCAGTATTTT.

The DNA for the CDR3 is TGTGCCAGCAGCTTTAGTATGGATCAGCCCCAGCATTTT. Its translation is CASSFSMDQPQHF. The V and J genes are TRBV7-2 and TRBJ1-5, with unresolved D. This CDR3 comprises 13 residues. Germline CDR1 reads SGHTA; CDR2 reads FQGNSA. V lost 3 bases and J lost 5, with 8 bases in between.

V is TRBV18 and J is TRBJ1-1; no clear D. This CDR3 has 15 amino acids. The germline V gene has CDR1 KGHSH and CDR2 LQKENI. The ends were cut back, 5 bases at V and 4 bases at J, with 17 bases in the middle. CDR3 nucleotides: TGTGCCAGCTCAGAGGCCGGCCCCACGCTCACTGAAGCTTTCTTT. Its protein is CASSEAGPTLTEAFF. Supplemented by reference TRBV18 and TRBJ1-1, the full variable domain reads NAGVMQNPRHLVRRRGQEARLRCSPMKGHSHVYWYRQLPEEGLKFMVYLQKENIIDESGMPKERFSAEFPKEGPSILRIQQVVRGDSAAYFCASSEAGPTLTEAFFGQGTRLTVV.

The chain links TRBV7-2 to TRBJ2-2; 11 bases map to TRBD1. The CDR3 is made up of 21 amino acids. The V segment lost 0 bases and the J segment 4 bases; nucleotides outside the gene matches: 16. CDR1 is SGHTA, CDR2 FQGNSA, per germline. The CDR3 is CASSLAGTGGYSTLSTGELFF. In nucleotides, the CDR3 is TGTGCCAGCAGCTTAGCCGGGACAGGGGGTTACTCCACCCTGAGCACCGGGGAGCTGTTTTTT.

The sample holds a few counts of this clonotype. The J gene is TRBJ2-5, the V gene TRBV6-6; D perhaps matches TRBD1 (6 bases). The CDR3 is made up of 14 amino acids. Trimming removed 0 bases at V and 5 bases at J, with 10 bases between. Germline CDR1 MNHNY, CDR2 SVGAGI (reference sequence). The CDR3 coding sequence is TGTGCCAGCAGTTACTCTGGGGGCCCGGAGACCCAGTACTTC. Protein: CASSYSGGPETQYF.

This clonotype was found a few times. This sequence joins TRBV29-1 and TRBJ2-2; 15 bases are shared with TRBD2. The germline CDR1 and CDR2 sequences are SQVTM and ANQGSEA. With V trimmed by 4 bases and J by 4 bases, 7 bases remained unmatched. The length of the CDR3 is 17 residues. This chain's CDR3 is CSVGGLAGGPGTGELFF. CDR3 sequence (DNA): TGCAGCGTTGGTGGACTAGCGGGGGGGCCCGGCACCGGGGAGCTGTTTTTT.

The chain has TRBV5-1 and TRBJ2-5; D may be TRBD1 (5 bases). From germline, CDR1 is SGHRS and CDR2 YFSETQ. The germline V and J ends were trimmed by 6 bases and 0 bases, with 9 bases remaining between them. This CDR3 spans 13 amino acids. Here the CDR3 reads CASKAGNQETQYF. The DNA for the CDR3 is TGCGCCAGCAAAGCAGGGAACCAAGAGACCCAGTACTTC.

This clonotype was recorded many times. The J gene is TRBJ2-7, the V gene TRBV20-1, with TRBD2 identical over 7 bases. The CDR3 is 14 residues long. Germline CDR1 DFQATT, CDR2 SNEGSKA (reference sequence). V lost 1 base, J lost 4 bases, and 7 bases stayed unmatched. CDR3 bases: TGCAGTGCTAGAGCCGCCGGGACTAAGTACGAGCAGTACTTC. Its protein is CSARAAGTKYEQYF.

The CDR3 DNA reads as TGTGCCAGCAGAGGACTCCAAGAGACCCAGTACTTC. Protein product: CASRGLQETQYF. This chain links TRBV28 with TRBJ2-5; possibly TRBD2 for D (5 bases). CDR1 is MDHEN, CDR2 SYDVKM, per germline. Trimming took 6 bases from V and 1 from J, leaving 6 bases between them. This CDR3 has 12 residues.

The J gene is TRBJ1-5, the V gene TRBV7-2, with D maybe TRBD1 (5 bases). The CDR3 extends over 13 amino acids. Germline CDR1 is SGHTA and CDR2 is FQGNSA. Trimming took 1 base from V and 7 from J, leaving 8 bases between them. DNA of the CDR3: TGTGCCAGCAGCTTAGTAAGGGGACAGCCCCAGCATTTT. Residues: CASSLVRGQPQHF.

This chain connects TRBV7-6 to TRBJ1-1; no firm D call. The CDR3 runs to 17 residues. Looked up from germline, CDR1 is SGHVS and CDR2 is FNYEAQ. The V and J ends lost 1 base and 6 bases respectively, with 21 bases between them. CDR3 residues: CASSLGQTMLEVSEAFF. DNA of the CDR3: TGTGCCAGCAGCTTAGGGCAGACAATGCTAGAGGTTTCTGAAGCTTTCTTT. The complete variable domain, with remaining parts taken from reference TRBV7-6 and TRBJ1-1, reads GAGVSQSPRYKVTKRGQDVALRCDPISGHVSLYWYRQALGQGPEFLTYFNYEAQQDKSGLPNDRFSAERPEGSISTLTIQRTEQRDSAMYRCASSLGQTMLEVSEAFFGQGTRLTVV.

This clonotype was observed a handful of times. The gene calls are TRBV20-1 and TRBJ2-3, with a tentative D call TRBD2 (7 bases). Deletions cut 3 bases from V and 0 bases from J, with 13 bases between. Germline CDR1 reads DFQATT; CDR2 reads SNEGSKA (reference sequence). CDR3 length: 15 residues. The CDR3, as DNA: TGCAGTGCTAGTGTGGGGGGGCGCAGCACAGATACGCAGTATTTT. Translated: CSASVGGRSTDTQYF.

This clonotype occurred many times. The chain carries TRBV6-5 and TRBJ2-2; a weak D match, TRBD1 (5 bases). This CDR3 comprises 13 residues. Trimming took 8 bases from V and 6 from J, leaving 13 bases between them. Germline V gene sequence: CDR1 MNHEY, CDR2 SVGAGI. CDR3 sequence (DNA): TGTGCCAGCGGTCCAGGGCGACCCGGGGAGCTGTTTTTT. This encodes CASGPGRPGELFF.

By share, this clonotype counts as medium-sized. The rearrangement links TRBV4-1 to TRBJ2-2; 7 nucleotides line up with TRBD1. Germline V gene lookup returns CDR1 MGHRA and CDR2 YSYEKL. V gave up 3 bases and J gave up 0 bases; unmatched junction bases: 7. The CDR3 runs 17 residues. The CDR3 sequence is CASSQPPGGPNTGELFF. The CDR3 DNA reads as TGCGCCAGCAGCCAGCCTCCAGGGGGTCCGAACACCGGGGAGCTGTTTTTT.

V usage is TRBV13 and J usage is TRBJ2-2; no definite D call. Looked up from germline, CDR1 is PRHDT and CDR2 is FYEKMQ (reference sequence). The CDR3 spans 13 residues. The V and J ends lost 6 bases and 6 bases respectively, with 11 bases between them. CDR3 amino acids: CASRPVGSGELFF. The CDR3 coding sequence is TGTGCCAGCAGACCCGTGGGCTCCGGGGAGCTGTTTTTT.

This clonotype was counted only a few times. This chain joins TRBV5-1 and TRBJ2-1, with TRBD1 identical over 9 bases. The CDR3 has 16 residues. Germline values: CDR1 SGHRS, CDR2 YFSETQ. Losses at the gene ends were 4 bases for V and 1 base for J; bases not matched to a gene: 6. Written as DNA, the CDR3 is TGCGCCAGCAGCGGGGAGGGACAGGGTTCCTACAATGAGCAGTTCTTC. This translates into CASSGEGQGSYNEQFF.

This clonotype was observed a handful of times. CDR3 nucleotide sequence: TGTGCCAGCAGTTACTCGACAGGGGGAGACTATGGCTACACCTTC. Protein: CASSYSTGGDYGYTF. The chain carries TRBV6-6 and TRBJ1-2, with 9 bases that match TRBD1. CDR1 and CDR2 from the germline V gene are MNHNY and SVGAGI (reference sequence). Germline trimming cut 0 bases from V and 3 bases from J; bases unmatched to any gene: 2. The CDR3 consists of 15 residues.